This entry lists 32 T cell receptor beta chains sequenced from one sample in a study of STAT5B mutations in CD4+ large granular lymphocyte leukemia. Profiled with immunoSEQ multiplex PCR; TCRdb holds only in-frame clones, not every one. The repertoire holds about 30,000 clones, with roughly 84% as singletons. The sample was CD4+ T cells from blood buffy coats. The source of these receptors is a human donor in good health.

This chain uses TRBV7-7 with TRBJ2-5, with D tentatively TRBD1 (5 bases). V lost 2 bases, J lost 1 base, and 8 bases lay in between. CDR1 SSHAT and CDR2 FNYEAQ come from the germline V gene (reference sequence). This CDR3 region has 14 residues. The CDR3 DNA sequence: TGTGCCAGCAGCTTACGGACATTCCAAGAGACCCAGTACTTC. It yields the protein CASSLRTFQETQYF.

V gene TRBV28 combines with J gene TRBJ2-7; the D gene is possibly TRBD1 (6 bases). Per the germline V gene, CDR1 is MDHEN and CDR2 is SYDVKM. This CDR3 spans 15 amino acids. The germline V and J ends were trimmed by 2 bases and 3 bases, with 14 bases remaining between them. CDR3 protein: CASSLGDKRVYEQYF. CDR3 nucleotide sequence: TGTGCCAGCAGTTTAGGGGACAAACGGGTCTACGAGCAGTACTTC.

The chain is built from TRBV2 and TRBJ1-5; 9 nucleotides match TRBD1. The CDR3 is 16 amino acids. CDR1 and CDR2 from the germline V gene are SNHLY and FYNNEI. J was trimmed by 0 bases and V by 7 bases; bases with no gene match: 7. CDR3 amino acids: CASIPGQGNSNQPQHF. CDR3 in DNA: TGTGCCAGCATCCCGGGACAGGGTAATAGCAATCAGCCCCAGCATTTT.

V is TRBV7-9 and J is TRBJ1-4, with 7 positions matching TRBD1. Germline trimming cut 3 bases from V and 4 bases from J; bases unmatched to any gene: 2. CDR1 SEHNR and CDR2 FQNEAQ come from the germline V gene (reference sequence). The CDR3 consists of 14 residues. This CDR3 reads CASSLGTVNEKLFF. DNA of the CDR3: TGTGCCAGCAGCTTGGGGACAGTTAATGAAAAACTGTTTTTT.

The V gene is TRBV11-2, the J gene TRBJ2-3, with 15 bases aligning to TRBD2. This CDR3 comprises 17 residues. With 4 bases clipped from V and 3 bases from J, the junction kept 5 bases outside the gene matches. Germline V lookup: CDR1 SGHAT, CDR2 FQNNGV. In DNA form, the CDR3 reads TGTGCCAGCAGCTCGGGACTAGCGGGGGGCGGGACAGATACGCAGTATTTT. Translating it yields CASSSGLAGGGTDTQYF.

V gene TRBV6-6 combines with J gene TRBJ1-1, with D uncertain. V lost 0 bases and J 3 bases, leaving 11 bases between the germline ends. Germline CDR1 MNHNY, CDR2 SVGAGI (reference sequence). There are 15 residues in the CDR3. The CDR3 is CASSYSVGFHTEAFF. CDR3 in DNA: TGTGCCAGCAGTTACTCGGTTGGGTTTCACACTGAAGCTTTCTTT.

This clone was seen more than once but under ten times. The CDR3 DNA reads TGTGCCAGCAGGAGGGGTGTGGACACTGAAGCTTTCTTT. As protein: CASRRGVDTEAFF. The rearrangement joins TRBV5-4 to TRBJ1-1; maybe TRBD1 (5 bases). The V and J ends lost 5 bases and 3 bases respectively, with 11 bases between them. The germline gives CDR1 SGHNT, CDR2 YYREEE (reference sequence). CDR3 length: 13 amino acids.

The chain carries TRBV4-2 and TRBJ2-7; tentatively, D is TRBD1 or TRBD2 (5 bases each). From germline, CDR1 is LGHNA and CDR2 YNFKEQ. This CDR3 has 14 amino acids. Trimming left V 4 bases short and J 1 base short, with 11 bases between. The CDR3 sequence is CASSRDALSYEQYF. DNA for the CDR3: TGTGCCAGCAGCCGGGACGCACTTTCCTACGAGCAGTACTTC.

This chain links TRBV15 with TRBJ1-2; tentative D call: TRBD1 (6 bases). The CDR3 consists of 18 residues. V was cut by 1 base and J by 8 bases, with 26 bases left in between. Germline V gene lookup returns CDR1 LNHNV and CDR2 YYDKDF (reference sequence). CDR3 sequence: CATSRGTGVGRGDQGYTF. The CDR3 bases are TGTGCCACCAGCAGAGGGACTGGTGTCGGCAGGGGCGACCAAGGCTACACCTTC.

This chain connects TRBV29-1 to TRBJ2-7; 12 bases are a match to TRBD1. The CDR3 length is 13 residues. V lost 6 bases and J lost 5; bases outside the gene matches: 5. Looked up from germline, CDR1 is SQVTM and CDR2 is ANQGSEA. The CDR3 DNA sequence: TGCAGCGTCCGGGGACAGGGGGCAGACGAGCAGTACTTC. Residues: CSVRGQGADEQYF.

V usage is TRBV5-4 and J usage is TRBJ2-5; 7 bases line up with TRBD1. V shed 5 bases, J shed 2 bases, and the junction held 12 bases outside the gene matches. The CDR3 contains 16 residues. Germline CDR1 reads SGHNT; CDR2 reads YYREEE (reference sequence). CDR3 DNA: TGTGCCAGCAGACATGCTACTGGGACAGTTCAAGAGACCCAGTACTTC. This sequence encodes CASRHATGTVQETQYF.

This chain uses TRBV6-4 with TRBJ1-1; the D gene is possibly TRBD1 (5 bases). Trimming removed 8 bases from V and 4 bases from J, with 17 bases in between. Germline V lookup: CDR1 MRHNA, CDR2 SNTAGT. The CDR3 extends over 14 amino acids. This CDR3 reads CASADSAGGTEAFF. For the CDR3, the DNA is TGTGCCAGCGCCGACAGCGCGGGGGGCACTGAAGCTTTCTTT.

The chain couples TRBV2 to TRBJ2-5, with D unclear. The better agreement between TRBJ2-7 and the DNA end casts doubt on the J call. The CDR3 extends over 14 amino acids. In germline, CDR1 is SNHLY, CDR2 FYNNEI. CDR3 sequence reads: CASSPPRDTYEQYF. CDR3 DNA sequence: TGTGCCAGCAGTCCCCCAAGGGATACCTACGAGCAGTACTTC.

The chain carries TRBV6-1 and TRBJ2-3; 7 bases agree with TRBD1. Germline loops: CDR1 MNHNS, CDR2 SASEGT. The V gene end was trimmed by 8 bases and the J gene end by 7 bases; junction bases not matched to a gene: 15. The CDR3 consists of 15 residues. The DNA of the CDR3 is TGTGCCAGCGGGGAAGCAGGGGGTAGCTTGTATACGCAGTATTTT. It encodes CASGEAGGSLYTQYF.

This sequence joins TRBV5-6 and TRBJ1-6; TRBD1 agrees at 7 bases. J was trimmed by 6 bases and V by 3 bases; bases with no gene match: 9. CDR1 SGHDT and CDR2 YYEEEE come from the germline V gene. The CDR3 is 16 amino acids. This CDR3 reads CASSSITGVGNSPLHF. DNA for the CDR3: TGTGCCAGCAGCTCGATAACAGGGGTCGGTAATTCACCCCTCCACTTT.

J is TRBJ2-7 and V is TRBV6-5, with 7 bases identical to TRBD1. J was trimmed by 2 bases and V by 6 bases; bases with no gene match: 10. The CDR3 is 15 amino acids. In germline, CDR1 is MNHEY, CDR2 SVGAGI. CDR3 in DNA: TGTGCCAGCAGGATTCGTCGACAGGGCCCCTACGAGCAGTACTTC. It specifies CASRIRRQGPYEQYF.

This clone was recorded a few times. The chain uses TRBV19 and TRBJ1-6; TRBD1 matches 9 bases. The length of the CDR3 is 15 residues. J gave up 10 bases and V 4 bases, and 8 bases lay outside the gene matches. Per the germline V gene, CDR1 is LNHDA and CDR2 is SQIVND (reference sequence). This CDR3 reads CASSNWDRVRSPLHF. In nucleotides, the CDR3 is TGTGCCAGTAGTAACTGGGACAGGGTACGGTCACCCCTCCACTTT.

The genes are TRBV6-1 and TRBJ1-6; D gene unclear. The length of the CDR3 is 14 residues. Germline V gene lookup returns CDR1 MNHNS and CDR2 SASEGT. Trimming shortened V by 6 bases and J by 7 bases, and 13 bases separated the two germline ends. The CDR3 DNA is TGTGCCAGCAGACCCGGGTTTCCAAATTCACCCCTCCACTTT. Protein: CASRPGFPNSPLHF.

The rearrangement uses TRBV30 and TRBJ2-5; a weak D match, TRBD1 (7 bases). The CDR3 runs to 13 residues. Germline V gives CDR1 GTSNPN, CDR2 SVGIG (reference sequence). V lost 5 bases, J lost 2 bases, and 12 bases lay in between. CDR3 nucleotides: TGTGCCTGGGCGGGGACAGCACAAGAGACCCAGTACTTC. It yields the protein CAWAGTAQETQYF.

This rearrangement joins TRBV5-8 to TRBJ2-3; no firm D call. The germline CDR1 and CDR2 sequences are SGHTS and YDEGEE. The V gene lost 1 base and the J gene lost 0 bases, with 12 bases spanning the gap. The CDR3 is made up of 16 amino acids. The CDR3 sequence is CASSLFGRTSTDTQYF. CDR3 sequence (DNA): TGTGCCAGCAGCTTGTTCGGTCGGACGAGCACAGATACGCAGTATTTT.

This clone was seen more than once but under ten times. The V gene is TRBV14, the J gene TRBJ1-5, with 9 positions matching TRBD1. The CDR3 extends over 16 amino acids. The ends lost 2 bases at V and 3 bases at J; junction bases unmatched: 5. In germline, CDR1 is SGHDN, CDR2 FVKESK. The CDR3 DNA reads TGTGCCAGCAGCCAAACCACAGGGGGCCACAATCAGCCCCAGCATTTT. The encoded protein is CASSQTTGGHNQPQHF.

The J gene is TRBJ1-4, the V gene TRBV19, with D possibly matching TRBD1 (5 bases). There are 13 residues in the CDR3. With 6 bases removed from V and 6 bases from J, the gap between germline ends came to 11 bases. Germline CDR1 LNHDA, CDR2 SQIVND (reference sequence). The CDR3 nucleotides are TGTGCCAGTAGCCCAGGGCACCATGAAAAACTGTTTTTT. It yields the protein CASSPGHHEKLFF.

V gene TRBV19 combines with J gene TRBJ1-4; TRBD1 agrees at 7 bases. The CDR3 is 17 amino acids. After removal of 5 bases from V and 8 bases from J, the junction contained 17 bases not matched to a gene. CDR1 LNHDA and CDR2 SQIVND come from the germline V gene (reference sequence). As DNA, the CDR3 is TGTGCCAGTAGTCCCTTGGCCTTAGACAGGGCATTGGAAAAACTGTTTTTT. It specifies CASSPLALDRALEKLFF.

V is TRBV27 and J is TRBJ2-3; 11 bases are a match to TRBD2. The CDR3 has 18 residues. V lost 5 bases and J lost 0; bases outside the gene matches: 10. Germline-derived CDR1 and CDR2 are MNHEY and SMNVEV (reference sequence). CDR3 nucleotide sequence: TGTGCCAGCAGTCCTCGGACTAGCGGGCCTTCTAGCACAGATACGCAGTATTTT. Protein: CASSPRTSGPSSTDTQYF.

The chain recombines TRBV19 with TRBJ1-5; no definite D call. Germline CDR1 LNHDA, CDR2 SQIVND (reference sequence). The CDR3 extends over 15 amino acids. Trimming cost V 6 bases and J 0 bases, with 12 bases left between them. CDR3 sequence reads: CASRQMRFSNQPQHF. DNA for the CDR3: TGTGCCAGTAGGCAAATGAGGTTTAGCAATCAGCCCCAGCATTTT.

This clone was found a few times. The chain couples TRBV11-3 to TRBJ2-5; D is perhaps TRBD1 or TRBD2 (6 bases each). The germline V gene encodes CDR1 SGHNT and CDR2 YENEEA. This CDR3 comprises 14 residues. V was trimmed by 5 bases and J by 5 bases, leaving 15 bases between them. The CDR3 is CASSPLGGSETQYF. The CDR3 coding sequence is TGTGCCAGCAGCCCCTTAGGGGGGTCTGAGACCCAGTACTTC.

The chain couples TRBV2 to TRBJ1-1; TRBD1 might be the D (5 bases). This CDR3 contains 13 residues. Between the trimmed V and J ends, which lost 7 bases and 4 bases, there was a span of 13 bases. The germline CDR1 and CDR2 sequences are SNHLY and FYNNEI. The CDR3 is CASKVARGTEAFF. The DNA for the CDR3 is TGTGCCAGCAAGGTAGCTAGGGGCACTGAAGCTTTCTTT.

This rearrangement joins TRBV19 to TRBJ1-1; D perhaps matches TRBD1 (6 bases). Germline-derived CDR1 and CDR2 are LNHDA and SQIVND (reference sequence). With 7 bases removed from V and 1 base from J, the gap between germline ends came to 19 bases. The CDR3 runs to 16 residues. DNA of the CDR3: TGTGCCAGTACCCATCTCCCGGGCAGGGGGAACACTGAAGCTTTCTTT. This sequence encodes CASTHLPGRGNTEAFF.

The chain employs TRBV15 and TRBJ2-7, with 12 bases identical to TRBD2. The trim removed 4 bases at V and 6 bases at J, leaving 4 bases unmatched. Germline assignment: CDR1 LNHNV and CDR2 YYDKDF (reference sequence). The CDR3 extends over 14 amino acids. The CDR3 loop reads CATSIGLAGREQYF. For the CDR3, the DNA is TGTGCCACCAGCATCGGACTAGCGGGACGCGAGCAGTACTTC. Drawing the rest from reference TRBV15 and TRBJ2-7, the complete variable domain is DAMVIQNPRYQVTQFGKPVTLSCSQTLNHNVMYWYQQKSSQAPKLLFHYYDKDFNNEADTPDNFQSRRPNTSFCFLDIRSPGLGDTAMYLCATSIGLAGREQYFGPGTRLTVT.

The V call is TRBV27, the J call TRBJ2-1; D perhaps matches TRBD2 (6 bases). Trimming shortened V by 5 bases and J by 0 bases, and 11 bases separated the two germline ends. This CDR3 region has 15 residues. Looked up from germline, CDR1 is MNHEY and CDR2 is SMNVEV (reference sequence). The CDR3 spells CASSAGHDSYNEQFF. CDR3 nucleotides: TGTGCCAGCAGTGCGGGGCATGACTCCTACAATGAGCAGTTCTTC.

In its sample, this clone was seen once. The chain has TRBV11-2 and TRBJ2-1; TRBD1 matches 9 bases. The CDR3 is made up of 17 amino acids. The germline gives CDR1 SGHAT, CDR2 FQNNGV. J gave up 8 bases and V 5 bases, and 16 bases lay outside the gene matches. The CDR3 loop is CASSKLGVADRGHEQFF. Here the CDR3 DNA reads TGTGCCAGCAGCAAATTGGGGGTGGCGGACAGGGGTCATGAGCAGTTCTTC.

The V and J genes are TRBV28 and TRBJ2-7; TRBD1 agrees at 8 bases. V was clipped by 6 bases and J by 3 bases; unmatched bases: 4. Germline loops: CDR1 MDHEN, CDR2 SYDVKM. There are 13 residues in the CDR3. The CDR3 DNA follows: TGTGCCAGCAGGATACAGGGGGTCTACGAGCAGTACTTC. Translated: CASRIQGVYEQYF.